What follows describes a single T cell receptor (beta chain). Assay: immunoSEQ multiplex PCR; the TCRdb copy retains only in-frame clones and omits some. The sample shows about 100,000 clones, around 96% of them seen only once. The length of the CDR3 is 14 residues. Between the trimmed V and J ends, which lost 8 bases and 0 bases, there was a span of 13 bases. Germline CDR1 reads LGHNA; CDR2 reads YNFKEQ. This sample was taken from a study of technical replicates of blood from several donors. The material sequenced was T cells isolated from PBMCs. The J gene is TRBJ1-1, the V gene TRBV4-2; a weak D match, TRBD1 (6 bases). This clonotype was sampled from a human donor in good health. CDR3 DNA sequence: TGTGCCAGCGGGAAACAGGGACTGAACACTGAAGCTTTCTTT. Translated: CASGKQGLNTEAFF.